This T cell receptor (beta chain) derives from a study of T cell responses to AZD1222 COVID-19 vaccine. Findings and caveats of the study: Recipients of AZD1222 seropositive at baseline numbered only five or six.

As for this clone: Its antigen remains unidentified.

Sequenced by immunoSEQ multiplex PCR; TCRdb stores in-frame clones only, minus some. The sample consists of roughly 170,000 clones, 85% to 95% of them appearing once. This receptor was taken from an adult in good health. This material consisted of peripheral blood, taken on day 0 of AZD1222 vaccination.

The CDR3 sequence: CASSPRVAYEQYF. The CDR3 DNA is TGTGCCAGCAGTCCCAGGGTTGCCTACGAGCAGTACTTC. The rearrangement uses TRBV27 and TRBJ2-7; D might be TRBD1 (5 bases). The germline V gene encodes CDR1 MNHEY and CDR2 SMNVEV (reference sequence). CDR3 length equals 13 residues. Trimming removed 5 bases from V and 2 bases from J, with 10 bases in between.